What follows are 6 T cell receptor beta chains derived from one specimen sequenced in a study of beta chain features in type 1 diabetes. Investigators reverse transcribed all isolated RNA, so they sequenced expressed TCRB transcripts. The data were produced by immunoSEQ multiplex PCR, yet TCRdb's version contains in-frame clones alone and is incomplete. Seen here are about 150,000 clones, 9% to 10% observed once, and the top ten hold 2% to 2.5%. The sample taken for sequencing was central memory CD4+ T cells from blood. The receptor source for this set is a woman aged 18 to 35 in good health.

The V and J genes are TRBV7-3 and TRBJ2-3; D is uncertain. This CDR3 has 12 residues. The germline V gene encodes CDR1 SGHTA and CDR2 FQGTGA. Trimming cost V 5 bases and J 8 bases, with 11 bases left between them. The CDR3 spells CASSPSSGTQYF. The DNA for the CDR3 is TGTGCCAGCAGCCCCTCGAGTGGTACGCAGTATTTT.

A few counts support this clone. This chain joins TRBV29-1 and TRBJ1-1; 11 positions match TRBD1. The V and J ends lost 7 bases and 10 bases, in that order; junction bases with no gene match: 2. The germline gives CDR1 SQVTM, CDR2 ANQGSEA. This CDR3 has 10 residues. The CDR3 nucleotides are TGCAGCGCAGGGACAGGGGGAGCTTTCTTT. Translating it yields CSAGTGGAFF.

This clone has ten or more counts. The chain is built from TRBV30 and TRBJ1-2; 8 positions match TRBD1. The CDR3 has 15 residues. V was clipped by 3 bases and J by 2 bases; unmatched bases: 8. CDR1 and CDR2 from the germline V gene are GTSNPN and SVGIG (reference sequence). DNA for the CDR3: TGTGCCTGGAGATTTTCAGGGGGCGCGAACTATGGCTACACCTTC. Its translation is CAWRFSGGANYGYTF.

This clone turned up a few times. The CDR3 loop is CASSLRGGEETQYF. The CDR3 DNA follows: TGTGCCAGCAGCCTACGGGGTGGAGAAGAGACCCAGTACTTC. The rearrangement uses TRBV7-2 and TRBJ2-5, with D possibly TRBD2 on 5 matching bases. The V and J ends lost 5 bases and 3 bases respectively, with 13 bases between them. The CDR3 totals 14 residues. The germline CDR1 and CDR2 sequences are SGHTA and FQGNSA. Drawing the rest from reference TRBV7-2 and TRBJ2-5, the complete variable domain is GAGVSQSPSNKVTEKGKDVELRCDPISGHTALYWYRQSLGQGLEFLIYFQGNSAPDKSGLPSDRFSAERTGGSVSTLTIQRTQQEDSAVYLCASSLRGGEETQYFGPGTRLLVL.

The chain combines TRBV7-2 with TRBJ1-2; 7 nucleotides align to TRBD1. The junction had 11 bases not matched to a gene; V was cut back by 5 bases and J by 8 bases. The germline CDR1 and CDR2 sequences are SGHTA and FQGNSA. The CDR3 length is 14 residues. CDR3 nucleotide sequence: TGTGCCAGCAGCAAGGAGACAGGGTTTAGGGGCTACACCTTC. Protein product: CASSKETGFRGYTF.

This sequence joins TRBV7-9 and TRBJ1-5, with D uncertain. The CDR3 runs to 14 residues. The V and J ends lost 0 bases and 5 bases respectively, with 8 bases between them. The V gene's germline CDR1 is SEHNR and CDR2 FQNEAQ (reference sequence). CDR3 protein: CASSLAVADQPQHF. The CDR3 nucleotides read TGTGCCAGCAGCTTAGCGGTCGCGGATCAGCCCCAGCATTTT.